This record looks at one TCR beta chain sequence and its context. The source of the sample is a study of CD8 T cells in Susac syndrome. Random hexamers primed reverse transcription of about 0.45 to 1 ug RNA. TCRdb re-analysed the immunoSEQ multiplex PCR reads in MiXCR, keeping a single row per CDR3 protein. This table has roughly 120,000 distinct CDR3 sequences, roughly 92% appearing once. Germline trimming cut 0 bases from V and 7 bases from J; bases unmatched to any gene: 17. Germline V lookup: CDR1 DFQATT, CDR2 SNEGSKA (reference sequence). The CDR3 has 19 amino acids. The sample taken for sequencing was CD4+ T cells from PBMCs. The chain has TRBV20-1 and TRBJ2-1; 11 bases are a match to TRBD2. The sequence was collected from a human donor in good health. In DNA, the CDR3 is TGCAGTGCTAGAGATTATAGCCACCTACTAGCGGGAGTGAAGAATGAGCAGTTCTTC. Translating gives CSARDYSHLLAGVKNEQFF.